A selection of T cell receptor beta chains follows, all from one sample in a study of beta chain features in type 1 diabetes. This table comes from immunoSEQ multiplex PCR, and its TCRdb copy is limited to in-frame clones, with some not included. The sample lists just over 450,000 clones, roughly 31% occurring once. Sequencing used naive CD4+ T cells from blood. These receptors were taken from a young man in good health. CDR3s include the opening cysteine and the closing phenylalanine or tryptophan. D genes are given only for firm matches. For some rows the clone size is stated as once, few or many, or as a class when expanded; others skip it.

CDR3aa	CDR3nt	d_gene	v_gene	j_gene	abundance
CASSQGSNTEAFF	TGTGCCAGCAGCCAAGGTTCGAACACTGAAGCTTTCTTT	.	TRBV14	TRBJ1-1	.
CASSSIPGQPYEQYF	TGTGCCAGCTCATCCATACCGGGACAGCCCTACGAGCAGTACTTC	TRBD1	TRBV18	TRBJ2-7	few
CASSLKRASGRGNEQFF	TGCGCCAGCAGCCTGAAAAGGGCTAGCGGGCGAGGGAATGAGCAGTTCTTC	TRBD2	TRBV4-1	TRBJ2-1	.
CAWSTFRGETQYF	TGTGCCTGGAGCACATTCAGGGGGGAGACCCAGTACTTC	TRBD1	TRBV30	TRBJ2-5	few
CAWSVGFSGTQYF	TGTGCCTGGAGTGTAGGGTTCTCCGGTACGCAGTATTTT	.	TRBV30	TRBJ2-3	.
CASSQFLAGVTGELFF	TGCGCCAGCAGCCAATTCTTAGCGGGAGTCACCGGGGAGCTGTTTTTT	TRBD2	TRBV4-3	TRBJ2-2	.
CSVEGRASHTEAFF	TGCAGCGTTGAAGGCAGGGCTAGTCATACTGAAGCTTTCTTT	.	TRBV29-1	TRBJ1-1	.
CAWSSANTGELFF	TGTGCCTGGAGTTCAGCAAACACCGGGGAGCTGTTTTTT	.	TRBV30	TRBJ2-2	.
CASSLAWGNEQFF	TGTGCCAGCAGCTTAGCTTGGGGGAATGAGCAGTTCTTC	.	TRBV7-2	TRBJ2-1	.
CSVAGASYKKQYF	TGCAGCGTTGCGGGGGCCTCTTATAAGAAGCAGTACTTC	.	TRBV29-1	TRBJ2-7	.
CASSSSTGVREQYF	TGTGCCAGCAGCTCCAGCACAGGGGTGAGGGAGCAGTACTTC	TRBD1	TRBV7-6	TRBJ2-7	few
CASSLISSGRYEQYF	TGTGCCAGCAGCTTAATTAGTAGCGGGAGATACGAGCAGTACTTC	TRBD2	TRBV7-2	TRBJ2-7	few
CAISESPGGLGEQYF	TGTGCCATCAGTGAGTCACCCGGGGGCCTTGGGGAGCAGTACTTC	.	TRBV10-3	TRBJ2-7	.
CASSPRTSGRGTGELFF	TGTGCCAGCAGCCCGAGGACTAGCGGGAGGGGCACCGGGGAGCTGTTTTTT	TRBD2	TRBV7-2	TRBJ2-2	few
CASSEFRAPTNEKLFF	TGTGCCAGCAGTGAATTCAGGGCACCAACTAATGAAAAACTGTTTTTT	.	TRBV25-1	TRBJ1-4	.
CASSFRSGKQETQYF	TGCGCCAGCAGCTTTAGATCGGGGAAACAAGAGACCCAGTACTTC	.	TRBV5-1	TRBJ2-5	few
CAWRVRGGQETQYF	TGTGCCTGGAGAGTAAGAGGCGGACAAGAGACCCAGTACTTC	.	TRBV30	TRBJ2-5	few
CASSAPTGVGGLNTEAFF	TGTGCCAGCAGTGCCCCCACCGGGGTTGGCGGATTGAACACTGAAGCTTTCTTT	.	TRBV25-1	TRBJ1-1	.
CASSPWTGAYNEQFF	TGCGCCAGCAGCCCCTGGACAGGAGCCTACAATGAGCAGTTCTTC	TRBD1	TRBV4-3	TRBJ2-1	.
CAWGPGLAGAETQYF	TGTGCCTGGGGTCCGGGCCTAGCGGGAGCAGAGACCCAGTACTTC	TRBD2	TRBV30	TRBJ2-5	.
CSAWTGLSEQYF	TGCAGCGCATGGACAGGGTTAAGCGAGCAGTACTTC	TRBD1	TRBV29-1	TRBJ2-7	.
CASSGSTGGADTQYF	TGCGCCAGCAGCGGATCGACAGGGGGAGCAGATACGCAGTATTTT	TRBD1	TRBV5-1	TRBJ2-3	few
CASSHAGSNYGYTF	TGTGCCAGCAGCCACGCAGGCAGTAACTATGGCTACACCTTC	.	TRBV7-2	TRBJ1-2	.